This T cell receptor (beta chain) stems from a study of T cell responses to AZD1222 COVID-19 vaccine. Sequenced by immunoSEQ multiplex PCR; TCRdb stores in-frame clones only, minus some. The sample has approximately 190,000 clones, approximately 94% seen once. Study outcomes and limitations: Just a handful of AZD1222 recipients were seropositive at baseline. Two AZD1222 doses significantly raised spike-specific TCR breadth and depth over controls. Clonal diversity was possibly underestimated, and white British individuals and females predominated among donors. CD4 TCRs covered the whole spike, strongest at regions 160-218 and 743-854.

Germline CDR1 is WNHNN and CDR2 is SYGVQD (reference sequence). The CDR3 is 14 residues long. V lost 11 bases, J lost 2 bases, and 19 bases lay in between. Remarks on this clone: The antigen is undetermined.

This rearrangement joins TRBV10-1 to TRBJ2-7, with D possibly matching TRBD2 (6 bases). Sample: peripheral blood, taken 28 days after the second dose of the MenACWY control vaccine. The TCR comes from an adult who received the MenACWY meningococcal vaccine as a control. This chain's CDR3 is CARPGTGGTYEQYF. DNA for the CDR3: TGCGCCCGCCCGGGGACCGGGGGAACCTACGAGCAGTACTTC.